This is a list of T cell receptor beta chains from one sample in a study of Ad26.COV2.S vaccination and SARS-CoV-2 variants. The repertoire was sequenced with immunoSEQ multiplex PCR; TCRdb's copy has only in-frame clones and lacks some. The data contain 380,000 or so clones, 88% of them singletons. The sequencing here drew on peripheral blood, taken in a trial of Ad26.COV2.S vaccine versus placebo. The receptors originated from a person aged 18-60 years who received the Ad26.COV2.S COVID-19 vaccine or a placebo. Both conserved end residues are part of each CDR3. The D gene is left open where the match is weak. Rows may omit the clone size; those that give it use once, few, many or a size class.

v_call	clone_size	d_call	j_call	cdr3_nt	cdr3_aa
TRBV2	-	-	TRBJ2-3	TGTGCCACCAACCGAGAGGGGGTCGGCACAGATACGCAGTATTTT	CATNREGVGTDTQYF
TRBV6-6	-	TRBD1	TRBJ2-4	TGTGCCAGCAGGGGGGGACAGGGGGCAGTAAACATTCAGTACTTC	CASRGGQGAVNIQYF
TRBV5-1	-	-	TRBJ1-5	TGCGCCAGCAGCTTATATAGCAATCAGCCCCAGCATTTT	CASSLYSNQPQHF
TRBV30	-	-	TRBJ1-6	TGTGCCTGGAGCCGGGGGAGCTCCTATAATTCACCCCTCCACTTT	CAWSRGSSYNSPLHF
TRBV6-1	-	-	TRBJ2-7	TGTGCCAGCAGTGAGGGGGTTATTTACGAGCAGTACTTC	CASSEGVIYEQYF
TRBV7-3	-	TRBD2	TRBJ2-3	TGTGCCAGCAGCATCCTACCCGGGACTAGCGGGAGTGGCACAGATACGCAGTATTTT	CASSILPGTSGSGTDTQYF
TRBV30	-	TRBD2	TRBJ2-1	TGTGCCTGGAGGGGGAGGGCCAATGAGCAGTTCTTC	CAWRGRANEQFF
TRBV14	once	-	TRBJ1-1	TGTGCCAGCAGCGAAGATCAGAGGAACGACAAGGGATACACTGAAGCTTTCTTT	CASSEDQRNDKGYTEAFF
TRBV9	-	TRBD2	TRBJ2-3	TGTGCCAGCAGACCCCCGACTAGCGCCACAGATACGCAGTATTTT	CASRPPTSATDTQYF
TRBV6-1	-	-	TRBJ2-5	TGTGCCAGCAGTGACCACCAGTTGCGACAGACCCAGTACTTC	CASSDHQLRQTQYF
TRBV6-2/TRBV6-3	-	-	TRBJ2-1	TGTGCCAGCAGTTTGATCCGAGATGAGCAGTTCTTC	CASSLIRDEQFF
TRBV19	-	TRBD1	TRBJ2-2	TGTGCCAGTAGTCCAGGGGGCACCGGGGAGCTGTTTTTT	CASSPGGTGELFF
TRBV18	-	TRBD2	TRBJ2-1	TGTGCCAGCTCGCCTGGGACTAGCGGTTCCTACAATGAGCAGTTCTTC	CASSPGTSGSYNEQFF